These 29 T cell receptor beta chains originate from one sample sequenced in a study of cytomegalovirus exposure and HLA in healthy donors. PCR employed 60 Vbeta and 13 Jbeta primers. Here immunoSEQ multiplex PCR was the method, and the copy in TCRdb shows in-frame clones only, minus some. The data hold some 200,000 clones, with about 88% observed a single time. Sequences were obtained from PBMCs. All receptors derive from a girl younger than two in good health and CMV-seronegative.

The rearrangement links TRBV7-8 to TRBJ2-5, with D possibly being TRBD1 (6 bases). The J call is in doubt because the DNA end fits TRBJ2-7 better. The CDR3 has 13 amino acids. The germline V gene has CDR1 SGHVS and CDR2 FQNEAQ. Here the CDR3 DNA reads TGTGCCAGCAGCACCGGACAGTTCTACGAGCAGTACTTC. It yields the protein CASSTGQFYEQYF.

The chain links TRBV5-1 to TRBJ1-3, with TRBD1 identical over 10 bases. Trimming at V came to 3 bases and at J to 6 bases, leaving 3 bases not matched to a gene. Germline V gene data show CDR1 as SGHRS and CDR2 as YFSETQ. The CDR3 spans 14 residues. The CDR3 spells CASSWDRGLNTIYF. The CDR3 nucleotides read TGCGCCAGCAGCTGGGACAGGGGTTTAAACACCATATATTTT.

The V call is TRBV6-5, the J call TRBJ1-5; 9 nucleotides align to TRBD1. V gave up 6 bases and J gave up 7 bases; unmatched junction bases: 7. CDR1 is MNHEY and CDR2 is SVGAGI in the germline V gene. The CDR3 sequence is 14 residues long. The CDR3 protein is CASRRQGDGQPQHF. CDR3 nucleotide sequence: TGTGCCAGCAGGCGACAGGGGGACGGGCAGCCCCAGCATTTT.

The rearrangement uses TRBV27 and TRBJ2-6, with 9 nucleotides matching TRBD2. Per germline, CDR1 MNHEY and CDR2 SMNVEV (reference sequence). The CDR3 has 18 amino acids. The ends lost 3 bases at V and 0 bases at J; junction bases unmatched: 6. The CDR3 here is CASSLPSGDPSGANVLTF. CDR3 nucleotide sequence: TGTGCCAGCAGTTTGCCTAGCGGGGATCCCTCTGGGGCCAACGTCCTGACTTTC. The variable domain in full, with the rest retrieved from reference TRBV27 and TRBJ2-6, is EAQVTQNPRYLITVTGKKLTVTCSQNMNHEYMSWYRQDPGLGLRQIYYSMNVEVTDKGDVPEGYKVSRKEKRNFPLILESPSPNQTSLYFCASSLPSGDPSGANVLTFGAGSRLTVL.

The chain carries TRBV7-9 and TRBJ2-7, with 9 nucleotides matching TRBD2. The J segment lost 7 bases and the V segment lost 11 bases, leaving 15 bases of the junction unmatched. CDR3 size: 14 residues. CDR1 and CDR2 (germline): SEHNR, FQNEAQ (reference sequence). The CDR3 DNA follows: TGTGCCTCAAGCGGGGGGACTAGATTTATAGAGCAGTACTTC. Encoded protein: CASSGGTRFIEQYF.

This sequence joins TRBV7-8 and TRBJ2-7; D gene uncertain. CDR3 size: 13 residues. CDR1 SGHVS and CDR2 FQNEAQ come from the germline V gene. Trimming cost V 5 bases and J 5 bases, with 13 bases left between them. In DNA form, the CDR3 reads TGTGCCAGCAGCCGCAAAGCTTTGGACGAGCAGTACTTC. Protein: CASSRKALDEQYF.

The chain's CDR3 is CASSVEPSGVFAGELFF. CDR3 nucleotide sequence: TGTGCCAGCAGCGTAGAGCCCAGCGGGGTTTTCGCCGGGGAGCTGTTTTTT. The chain joins TRBV9 to TRBJ2-2; 7 bases match TRBD2. In germline, CDR1 is SGDLS, CDR2 YYNGEE. The CDR3 runs 17 residues. J was trimmed by 6 bases and V by 0 bases; bases with no gene match: 11.

The chain recombines TRBV5-6 with TRBJ2-7; 7 nucleotides agree with TRBD2. V shed 1 base and J 2 bases; nucleotides not matched to a gene: 9. Per germline, CDR1 SGHDT and CDR2 YYEEEE. This CDR3 is built from 16 residues. CDR3 sequence reads: CASSLFGNREAYEQYF. CDR3 sequence (DNA): TGTGCCAGCAGCTTGTTCGGTAACCGGGAGGCCTACGAGCAGTACTTC.

V gene TRBV5-1 combines with J gene TRBJ1-2, with D maybe TRBD1 (6 bases). Germline V gives CDR1 SGHRS, CDR2 YFSETQ. V lost 3 bases to trimming and J lost 8 bases, with 8 bases between them. The CDR3 has 11 residues. Here the CDR3 reads CASSSGTGYTF. In DNA form, the CDR3 reads TGCGCCAGCAGCTCCGGGACAGGCTACACCTTC.

The rearrangement joins TRBV6-5 to TRBJ1-6, with TRBD1 matching 8 bases. The germline V gene has CDR1 MNHEY and CDR2 SVGAGI. This CDR3 has 15 residues. Trimming removed 4 bases from V and 2 bases from J; junction bases left unmatched: 1. CDR3 DNA: TGTGCCAGCAGTTTGGGACAGGCCTATAATTCACCCCTCCACTTT. Amino acids: CASSLGQAYNSPLHF.

The chain carries TRBV4-1 and TRBJ2-3; D not certain. Germline CDR1 MGHRA, CDR2 YSYEKL. This CDR3 is 19 amino acids long. The V gene lost 0 bases and the J gene lost 4 bases, with 23 bases spanning the gap. The DNA for the CDR3 is TGCGCCAGCAGCCAAGACCCCTTCGGCAGGTCTACTCTGGCAGATACGCAGTATTTT. Protein sequence: CASSQDPFGRSTLADTQYF.

This chain uses TRBV7-3 with TRBJ2-1; 9 bases are a match to TRBD2. The germline V gene encodes CDR1 SGHTA and CDR2 FQGTGA. V shed 6 bases and J 5 bases; nucleotides not matched to a gene: 8. The CDR3 covers 15 residues. The DNA for the CDR3 is TGTGCCAGCAGACCCCAGTCTAGCGGGGACAATGAGCAGTTCTTC. Translating it yields CASRPQSSGDNEQFF.

The rearrangement joins TRBV21-1 to TRBJ1-1; TRBD1 was called by the table and not checked on the DNA. TRBV21-1 is assigned pseudogene status. The CDR3 runs 16 residues. CDR3 sequence reads: CASSSPGDREESEAFF. The CDR3 coding sequence is TGTGCCAGCAGCTCCCCGGGGGACAGGGAAGAGTCTGAAGCTTTCTTT.

Comments on this clone: The germline gene is not matched at one end of the junction; a read error may be the cause. J is TRBJ2-1 and V is TRBV5-1, with D perhaps matching TRBD1 (6 bases). Germline assignment: CDR1 SGHRS and CDR2 YFSETQ. The CDR3 length is 16 residues. The CDR3 loop reads CASSFSQGFTYNEQLF. The CDR3 DNA is TGCGCCAGCAGCTTCTCGCAGGGGTTCACCTACAATGAGCAGCTCTTC.

This clone was detected only a few times. The J gene is TRBJ1-2, the V gene TRBV13; TRBD1 agrees at 9 bases. Germline CDR1 PRHDT, CDR2 FYEKMQ (reference sequence). The CDR3 runs 16 residues. V was clipped by 4 bases and J by 0 bases; unmatched bases: 6. CDR3 amino acids: CASSSNRGRTNYGYTF. The DNA for the CDR3 is TGTGCCAGCAGCTCAAACAGGGGGCGAACTAACTATGGCTACACCTTC.

The genes are TRBV2 and TRBJ1-2, with D perhaps matching TRBD1 (6 bases). This CDR3 is 12 amino acids long. The germline V gene has CDR1 SNHLY and CDR2 FYNNEI. V was trimmed by 6 bases and J by 8 bases, leaving 13 bases between them. The CDR3 sequence: CASSRQAFGYTF. CDR3 in DNA: TGTGCCAGCAGCAGACAGGCCTTCGGCTACACCTTC.

This chain uses TRBV5-1 with TRBJ2-1, with D possibly TRBD2 on 5 matching bases. Germline CDR1 SGHRS, CDR2 YFSETQ. Trimming removed 0 bases from V and 0 bases from J, with 7 bases in between. The length of the CDR3 is 15 residues. The CDR3 region has the DNA TGCGCCAGCAGCTTGGGCGGGCACTCCTACAATGAGCAGTTCTTC. Its protein product is CASSLGGHSYNEQFF.

The rearrangement links TRBV4-1 to TRBJ2-1; 9 positions agree with TRBD2. CDR1 MGHRA and CDR2 YSYEKL come from the germline V gene. V shed 3 bases, J shed 9 bases, and the junction held 6 bases outside the gene matches. The CDR3 is 14 residues long. CDR3 region: CASSQRGLASEQFF. CDR3 in DNA: TGCGCCAGCAGCCAGAGAGGACTAGCGAGTGAGCAGTTCTTC.

V and J are TRBV5-1 and TRBJ2-5; D remains ambiguous. Germline loops: CDR1 SGHRS, CDR2 YFSETQ. The V end lost 0 bases, the J end lost 3 bases, and 6 bases lay between the germline ends. The CDR3 is 13 amino acids. CDR3 nucleotides: TGCGCCAGCAGCTTGGGGCAGGAAGAGACCCAGTACTTC. This gives the protein CASSLGQEETQYF.

V and J are TRBV19 and TRBJ2-5; D may be TRBD1 (6 bases). The J call is in doubt because the DNA end fits TRBJ2-7 better. Germline V gene sequence: CDR1 LNHDA, CDR2 SQIVND (reference sequence). The CDR3 has 14 amino acids. The CDR3 spells CASSIRDNSYEQYF. The CDR3 DNA is TGTGCCAGTAGTATCCGGGACAACTCCTACGAGCAGTACTTC.

This clone occurred a few times. A read error may account for a junction end that differs from germline. V usage is TRBV2 and J usage is TRBJ1-2, with 8 bases lining up with TRBD1. In germline, CDR1 is SNHLY, CDR2 FYNNEI. CDR3 length: 10 amino acids. For the CDR3, the DNA is TGTGCCAGCGGGGTGACAGGGGCGGCCTTC. Translated: CASGVTGAAF.

The V call is TRBV10-3, the J call TRBJ2-1; 10 bases align to TRBD2. The germline V gene has CDR1 ENHRY and CDR2 SYGVKD. There are 16 residues in the CDR3. The V segment lost 2 bases and the J segment 7 bases; nucleotides outside the gene matches: 8. The CDR3, as DNA: TGTGCCATCAGTGAGAGGGCTAGCGGGAGTAGGAATGAGCAGTTCTTC. Translated, it gives CAISERASGSRNEQFF.

The rearrangement uses TRBV29-1 and TRBJ1-1, with D possibly being TRBD1 (5 bases). Trimming stripped 0 bases from V and 6 bases from J, with 8 bases between. The CDR3 totals 12 residues. Germline V gene sequence: CDR1 SQVTM, CDR2 ANQGSEA. The CDR3 region is CSVEDRVAEAFF. CDR3 sequence (DNA): TGCAGCGTTGAAGACAGGGTAGCTGAAGCTTTCTTT.

This chain uses TRBV7-3 with TRBJ2-1, with 14 positions matching TRBD2. Trimming removed 5 bases from V and 4 bases from J; junction bases left unmatched: 7. CDR1 and CDR2 (germline): SGHTA, FQGTGA. This CDR3 contains 17 residues. The CDR3 sequence: CASSQGLAGGLYNEQFF. The CDR3 region has the DNA TGTGCCAGCAGCCAAGGACTAGCGGGAGGACTATACAATGAGCAGTTCTTC.

The gene calls are TRBV19 and TRBJ1-2; 7 positions match TRBD1. V trimming: 5 bases; J trimming: 2 bases; junction bases outside the gene matches: 8. Per the germline V gene, CDR1 is LNHDA and CDR2 is SQIVND (reference sequence). This CDR3 contains 15 residues. CDR3 coding DNA: TGTGCCAGTAGTGTAGGGGGCTCTCCAAACTATGGCTACACCTTC. Its translation is CASSVGGSPNYGYTF. Full variable domain (missing parts from reference TRBV19 and TRBJ1-2): DGGITQSPKYLFRKEGQNVTLSCEQNLNHDAMYWYRQDPGQGLRLIYYSQIVNDFQKGDIAEGYSVSREKKESFPLTVTSAQKNPTAFYLCASSVGGSPNYGYTFGSGTRLTVV.

This clone has only one observation. V and J are TRBV7-2 and TRBJ1-2; weak D call: TRBD1 (6 bases). This CDR3 is 15 amino acids long. Germline CDR1 and CDR2: SGHTA and FQGNSA. V was pared by 2 bases and J by 7 bases, with 17 bases between. CDR3 sequence (DNA): TGTGCCAGCAGCTTACGCCGGACAGCAGATAGTGGCTACACCTTC. Translated, it gives CASSLRRTADSGYTF.

The CDR3 region has the DNA TGCGCCAGCAGCATGGGGTCCGCGGTAAATACGCAGTATTTT. Amino acid sequence: CASSMGSAVNTQYF. The V gene is TRBV5-1, the J gene TRBJ2-3, with D unclear. The CDR3 runs to 14 residues. V was cut by 4 bases and J by 7 bases, with 16 bases left in between. Germline-derived CDR1 and CDR2 are SGHRS and YFSETQ.

The CDR3 nucleotides read TGTGCCAGCAGACCATTTCCGGGAACTACCTACGAGCAGTACTTC. Its protein is CASRPFPGTTYEQYF. The chain joins TRBV7-8 to TRBJ2-7; D perhaps matches TRBD2 (5 bases). The CDR3 is made up of 15 amino acids. Germline assignment: CDR1 SGHVS and CDR2 FQNEAQ. V lost 6 bases and J 2 bases, leaving 17 bases between the germline ends.

The chain combines TRBV7-9 with TRBJ1-1, with D maybe TRBD1 (5 bases). The CDR3 loop spans 15 amino acids. V lost 5 bases to trimming and J lost 1 base, with 14 bases between them. Germline V gene data show CDR1 as SEHNR and CDR2 as FQNEAQ (reference sequence). The CDR3, as DNA: TGTGCCAGCAGCGCCATCTCGGACAAGAACACTGAAGCTTTCTTT. Its translation is CASSAISDKNTEAFF.